There are a few counts of the clone carrying this T cell receptor (beta chain). The antigen is undetermined. A single record per CDR3 protein comes from TCRdb applying MiXCR to the 5' RACE reads. The sample contains roughly 230,000 distinct CDR3 sequences, roughly 8% of which appear only once. Germline V gives CDR1 LGHNA, CDR2 YSLEER. Trimming took 3 bases from V and 8 from J, leaving 10 bases between them. This CDR3 comprises 12 residues. The source of the sample is a study of identical twins. The study's findings and limits: Memory repertoires lacked the insertion deficit that abundant cord blood beta clonotypes showed. It was possible that invariant MAIT and iNKT cells partly confounded the zero-insertion analyses.

These data also featured in a second study, about yellow fever vaccine responses in identical twins. From that paper: Twins' vaccine T cell responses reportedly seemed partly convergent and partly personalized.

The sample consisted of CD8+ T cells sorted from blood. The receptor was derived from a woman younger than 30 in good health. The J gene is TRBJ1-2, the V gene TRBV4-3; TRBD1 is a possible D gene (5 bases). The CDR3 nucleotides are TGCGCCAGCAGCCAGGGGTGGGACGGCTACACCTTC. It codes for CASSQGWDGYTF.